A selection of T cell receptor beta chains follows, all from one sample in a study of T cell repertoires in cytomegalovirus infection. TCRdb analysed the reads with MiXCR anew, one entry per CDR3 protein. The repertoire holds about 450,000 distinct CDR3 sequences, with under 40% as singletons. The specimen sequenced was PBMCs. Receptors were obtained from a human donor in good health (CMV status not recorded). Some clones in this sample may be carry-over from other donors' samples. CDR3s include the opening cysteine and the closing phenylalanine or tryptophan. The D gene is left open where the match is weak. Part of the rows lack a size; the others show once, few, many or a class for expanded clones.

V gene: TRBV7-2
J gene: TRBJ1-6
CDR3 length: 16
D gene: -
clone size: many
CDR3 DNA: TGTGCCAGCAGCTTAGGAGGGAGACCCTATAATTCACCCCTCCACTTT
CDR3 protein: CASSLGGRPYNSPLHF

V gene: TRBV10-3
J gene: TRBJ2-5
CDR3 length: 13
D gene: TRBD1
clone size: few
CDR3 DNA: TGTGCCATCAGTTTACAGGGGGCAGAGACCCAGTACTTC
CDR3 protein: CAISLQGAETQYF

V gene: TRBV7-2
J gene: TRBJ2-7
CDR3 length: 18
D gene: TRBD2
clone size: -
CDR3 DNA: TGTGCCAGCAGCGACCAACGATCCGCGGGGGGCAGCTCCTACGAGCAGTACTTC
CDR3 protein: CASSDQRSAGGSSYEQYF

V gene: TRBV2
J gene: TRBJ1-5
CDR3 length: 14
D gene: TRBD1
clone size: few
CDR3 DNA: TGTGCCAGCAGCGGGACAGGGGTCTTTCAGCCCCAGCATTTT
CDR3 protein: CASSGTGVFQPQHF

V gene: TRBV7-9
J gene: TRBJ1-5
CDR3 length: 15
D gene: TRBD1
clone size: many
CDR3 DNA: TGTGCCAGCAGCCCCCCGGGACAGGGGAATCAGCCCCAGCATTTT
CDR3 protein: CASSPPGQGNQPQHF

V gene: TRBV7-6
J gene: TRBJ2-1
CDR3 length: 17
D gene: TRBD2
clone size: -
CDR3 DNA: TGTGCCAGCAGCCCGCTAGCGGGGGGGCAGACCTACAATGAGCAGTTCTTC
CDR3 protein: CASSPLAGGQTYNEQFF

V gene: TRBV12-3/TRBV12-4
J gene: TRBJ2-7
CDR3 length: 16
D gene: TRBD2
clone size: -
CDR3 DNA: TGTGCCAGCAGTTTAGCCCAGGGACTAGGTGTCGGCGAGCAGTACTTC
CDR3 protein: CASSLAQGLGVGEQYF

V gene: TRBV12-3/TRBV12-4
J gene: TRBJ2-1
CDR3 length: 14
D gene: -
clone size: -
CDR3 DNA: TGTGCCAGCAGTCCTACCACAGGGCACAATGAGCAGTTCTTC
CDR3 protein: CASSPTTGHNEQFF

V gene: TRBV12-3/TRBV12-4
J gene: TRBJ2-7
CDR3 length: 11
D gene: -
clone size: many
CDR3 DNA: TGTGCCAGCAGCTCCGGAGGCGGGCAGTACTTC
CDR3 protein: CASSSGGGQYF

V gene: TRBV20-1
J gene: TRBJ2-2
CDR3 length: 14
D gene: -
clone size: once
CDR3 DNA: TGCAGTGCAAAAAACAGGGTTCACGCCGGGGAGCTGTTTTTT
CDR3 protein: CSAKNRVHAGELFF

V gene: TRBV7-8
J gene: TRBJ2-5
CDR3 length: 14
D gene: TRBD1
clone size: many
CDR3 DNA: TGTGCCAGCAGCTCGGGGACAGGGGTAGAGACCCAGTACTTC
CDR3 protein: CASSSGTGVETQYF

V gene: TRBV6-1
J gene: TRBJ2-1
CDR3 length: 14
D gene: -
clone size: -
CDR3 DNA: TGTGCCAGCAGATACGGCAGGGGTAGGAATGAGCAGTTCTTC
CDR3 protein: CASRYGRGRNEQFF

V gene: TRBV6-2/TRBV6-3
J gene: TRBJ1-2
CDR3 length: 15
D gene: TRBD1
clone size: -
CDR3 DNA: TGTGCCAGCAGCCTGACCGGGACAGGGGTCTATGGCTACACCTTC
CDR3 protein: CASSLTGTGVYGYTF

V gene: TRBV27
J gene: TRBJ1-6
CDR3 length: 18
D gene: -
clone size: many
CDR3 DNA: TGTGCCAGCAGTTCAGCTGGGTTGGGGAGAGAAGGTAATTCACCCCTCCACTTT
CDR3 protein: CASSSAGLGREGNSPLHF

V gene: TRBV7-6
J gene: TRBJ1-1
CDR3 length: 16
D gene: -
clone size: many
CDR3 DNA: TGTGCCAGCAGCTTTTTTAAAACTGGGATGAACACTGAAGCTTTCTTT
CDR3 protein: CASSFFKTGMNTEAFF

V gene: TRBV3-1
J gene: TRBJ2-2
CDR3 length: 11
D gene: -
clone size: -
CDR3 DNA: TGTGCCAGCAGCCAAAGGGGGGATATGTTTTTT
CDR3 protein: CASSQRGDMFF

V gene: TRBV19
J gene: TRBJ2-2
CDR3 length: 14
D gene: TRBD1
clone size: -
CDR3 DNA: TGTGCCAGTGCTATGACAGGGCTCGTCGGGGAGCTGTTTTTT
CDR3 protein: CASAMTGLVGELFF